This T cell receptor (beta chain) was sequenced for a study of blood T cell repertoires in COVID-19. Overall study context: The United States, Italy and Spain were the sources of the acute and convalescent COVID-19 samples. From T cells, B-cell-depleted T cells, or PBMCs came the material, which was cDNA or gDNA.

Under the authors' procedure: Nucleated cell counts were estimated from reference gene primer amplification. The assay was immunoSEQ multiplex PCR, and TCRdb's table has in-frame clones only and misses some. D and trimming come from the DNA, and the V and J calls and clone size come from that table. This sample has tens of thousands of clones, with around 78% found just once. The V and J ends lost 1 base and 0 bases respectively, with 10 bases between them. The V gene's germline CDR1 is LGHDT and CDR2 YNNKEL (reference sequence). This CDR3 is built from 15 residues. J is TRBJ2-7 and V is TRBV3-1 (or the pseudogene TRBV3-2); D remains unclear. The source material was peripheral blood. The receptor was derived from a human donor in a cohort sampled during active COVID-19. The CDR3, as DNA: TGTGCCAGCAGCCAAGGCGATAGCCTCTCCTACGAGCAGTACTTC. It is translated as CASSQGDSLSYEQYF.